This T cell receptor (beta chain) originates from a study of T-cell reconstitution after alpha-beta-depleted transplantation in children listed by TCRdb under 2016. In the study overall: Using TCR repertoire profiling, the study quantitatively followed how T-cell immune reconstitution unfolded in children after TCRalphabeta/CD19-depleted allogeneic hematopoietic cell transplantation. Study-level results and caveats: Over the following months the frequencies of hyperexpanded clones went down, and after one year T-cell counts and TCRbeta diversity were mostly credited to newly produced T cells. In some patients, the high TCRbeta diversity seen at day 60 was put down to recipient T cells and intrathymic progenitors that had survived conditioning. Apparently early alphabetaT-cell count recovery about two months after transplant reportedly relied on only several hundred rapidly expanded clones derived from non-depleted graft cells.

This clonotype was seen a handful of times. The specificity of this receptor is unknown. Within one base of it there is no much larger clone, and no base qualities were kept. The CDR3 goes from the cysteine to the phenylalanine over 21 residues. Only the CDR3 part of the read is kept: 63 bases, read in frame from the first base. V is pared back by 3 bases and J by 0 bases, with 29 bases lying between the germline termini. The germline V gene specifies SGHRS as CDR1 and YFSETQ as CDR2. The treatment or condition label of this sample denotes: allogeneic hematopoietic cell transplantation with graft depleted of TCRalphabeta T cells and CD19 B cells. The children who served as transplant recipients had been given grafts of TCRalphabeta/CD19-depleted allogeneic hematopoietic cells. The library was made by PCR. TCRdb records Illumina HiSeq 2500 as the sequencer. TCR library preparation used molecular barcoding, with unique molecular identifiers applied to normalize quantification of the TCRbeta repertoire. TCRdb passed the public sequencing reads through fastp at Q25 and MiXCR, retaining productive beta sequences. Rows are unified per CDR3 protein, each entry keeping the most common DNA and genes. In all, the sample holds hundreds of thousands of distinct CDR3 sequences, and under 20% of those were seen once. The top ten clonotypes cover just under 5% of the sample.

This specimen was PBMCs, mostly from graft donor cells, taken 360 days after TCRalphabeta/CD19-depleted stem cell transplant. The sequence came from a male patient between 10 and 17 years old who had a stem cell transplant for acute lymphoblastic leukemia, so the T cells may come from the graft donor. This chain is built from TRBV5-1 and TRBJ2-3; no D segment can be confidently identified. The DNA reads TGCGCCAGCAGCTCACTATGGGCAGGACCCACCGGTGGGGATAGCACAGATACGCAGTATTTT. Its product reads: CASSSLWAGPTGGDSTDTQYF.